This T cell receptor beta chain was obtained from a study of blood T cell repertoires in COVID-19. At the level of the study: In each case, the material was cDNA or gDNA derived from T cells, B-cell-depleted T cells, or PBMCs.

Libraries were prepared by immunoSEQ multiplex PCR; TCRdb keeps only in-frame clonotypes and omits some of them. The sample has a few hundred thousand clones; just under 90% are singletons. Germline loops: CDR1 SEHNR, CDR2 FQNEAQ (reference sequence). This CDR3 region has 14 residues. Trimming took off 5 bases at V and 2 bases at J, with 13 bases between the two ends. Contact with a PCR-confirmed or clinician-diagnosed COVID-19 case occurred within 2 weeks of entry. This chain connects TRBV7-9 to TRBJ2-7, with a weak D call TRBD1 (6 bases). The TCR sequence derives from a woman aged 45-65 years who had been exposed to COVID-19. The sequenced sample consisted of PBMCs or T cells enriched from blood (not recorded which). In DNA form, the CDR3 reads TGTGCCAGCAGCCCGCAGACAGGAACCTACGAGCAGTACTTC. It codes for CASSPQTGTYEQYF. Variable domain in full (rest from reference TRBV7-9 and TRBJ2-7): DTGVSQNPRHKITKRGQNVTFRCDPISEHNRLYWYRQTLGQGPEFLTYFQNEAQLEKSRLLSDRFSAERPKGSFSTLEIQRTEQGDSAMYLCASSPQTGTYEQYFGPGTRLTVT.